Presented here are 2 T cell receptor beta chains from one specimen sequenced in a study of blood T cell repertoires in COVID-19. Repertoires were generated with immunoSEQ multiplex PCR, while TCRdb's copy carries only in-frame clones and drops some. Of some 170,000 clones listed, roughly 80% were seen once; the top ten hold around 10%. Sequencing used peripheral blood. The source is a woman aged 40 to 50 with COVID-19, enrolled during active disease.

The CDR3 coding sequence is TGTGCCAGCAGCTTTAGCGGGGCCTTGGTCAAAAACATTCAGTACTTC. It yields the protein CASSFSGALVKNIQYF. This chain joins TRBV11-2 and TRBJ2-4; 8 bases fit TRBD2. The germline gives CDR1 SGHAT, CDR2 FQNNGV. This CDR3 has 16 residues. V lost 3 bases to trimming and J lost 3 bases; unmatched junction nucleotides: 7.

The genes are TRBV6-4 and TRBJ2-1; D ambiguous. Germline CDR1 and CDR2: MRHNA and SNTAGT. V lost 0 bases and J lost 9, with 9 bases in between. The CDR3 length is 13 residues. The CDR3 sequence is CASSDSAETEQFF. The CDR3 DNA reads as TGTGCCAGCAGTGACTCCGCAGAAACTGAGCAGTTCTTC.